A selection of T cell receptor beta chains follows, all from one sample in a study of T cell repertoires in cytomegalovirus infection. TCRdb passed the reads through MiXCR, listing each CDR3 protein once. The repertoire has fewer than 1,000,000 distinct CDR3 sequences, roughly a third of them found once; the top ten carry 13%. No antigens are known for them. The sequences come from cultured CD8+ T cells from PBMCs, collected from culture after CMV antigen stimulation. Every receptor here comes from a human donor in good health (CMV status not recorded). Some clones in this sample may be carry-over from other donors' samples. Both conserved end residues are part of each CDR3. The D gene is left open where the match is weak. Not all rows give a size; the values are once, few, many and, for expanded clones, a class.

j_gene: TRBJ2-3
abundance: many
d_gene: TRBD1
v_gene: TRBV28
CDR3aa: CASSFKGASTDTQYF
CDR3nt: TGTGCCAGCAGTTTCAAGGGGGCTAGCACAGATACGCAGTATTTT

j_gene: TRBJ1-3
abundance: few
d_gene: TRBD1
v_gene: TRBV20-1
CDR3aa: CSAGTEGNTIYF
CDR3nt: TGCAGTGCCGGGACAGAAGGAAACACCATATATTTT

j_gene: TRBJ1-5
abundance: -
d_gene: TRBD1
v_gene: TRBV12-3/TRBV12-4
CDR3aa: CASRLDREFDQPQHF
CDR3nt: TGTGCCAGCCGCCTCGACAGGGAATTTGATCAGCCCCAGCATTTT

j_gene: TRBJ1-4
abundance: -
d_gene: -
v_gene: TRBV27
CDR3aa: CASSSASWGTPATNEKLFF
CDR3nt: TGTGCCAGCAGTTCCGCTTCTTGGGGCACGCCCGCAACTAATGAAAAACTGTTTTTT

j_gene: TRBJ2-3
abundance: few
d_gene: TRBD1
v_gene: TRBV12-3/TRBV12-4
CDR3aa: CASQPDRGAGDTQYF
CDR3nt: TGTGCCAGTCAGCCAGACAGGGGTGCTGGAGATACGCAGTATTTT

j_gene: TRBJ2-1
abundance: many
d_gene: -
v_gene: TRBV7-6
CDR3aa: CASSLRLNNEQFF
CDR3nt: TGTGCCAGCAGCTTAAGGCTTAACAATGAGCAGTTCTTC

j_gene: TRBJ1-2
abundance: few
d_gene: -
v_gene: TRBV11-1
CDR3aa: CASSSGRDEMDYGYTF
CDR3nt: TGTGCCAGCAGCTCAGGGAGGGACGAGATGGACTATGGCTACACCTTC

j_gene: TRBJ2-1
abundance: -
d_gene: TRBD1
v_gene: TRBV14
CDR3aa: CASSQGPGQGAYNEQFF
CDR3nt: TGTGCCAGCAGCCAGGGCCCGGGACAGGGGGCTTACAATGAGCAGTTCTTC

j_gene: TRBJ2-5
abundance: many
d_gene: -
v_gene: TRBV9
CDR3aa: CASSSGGRQETQYF
CDR3nt: TGTGCCAGCAGCTCGGGGGGCCGGCAAGAGACCCAGTACTTC

j_gene: TRBJ1-5
abundance: few
d_gene: TRBD1
v_gene: TRBV4-1
CDR3aa: CASSQDARGRGQPQHF
CDR3nt: TGCGCCAGCAGCCAAGATGCCAGGGGGCGAGGTCAGCCCCAGCATTTT

j_gene: TRBJ2-2
abundance: few
d_gene: -
v_gene: TRBV5-6
CDR3aa: CASSGGQNTGELFF
CDR3nt: TGTGCCAGCAGCGGGGGCCAGAACACCGGGGAGCTGTTTTTT

j_gene: TRBJ1-5
abundance: -
d_gene: -
v_gene: TRBV12-3/TRBV12-4
CDR3aa: CASSFGRVGNQPQHF
CDR3nt: TGTGCCAGCAGTTTCGGCAGGGTTGGGAATCAGCCCCAGCATTTT

j_gene: TRBJ2-3
abundance: -
d_gene: TRBD2
v_gene: TRBV6-5
CDR3aa: CASSYGAGGGTDTQYF
CDR3nt: TGTGCCAGCAGTTACGGCGCGGGGGGTGGCACAGATACGCAGTATTTT

j_gene: TRBJ2-2
abundance: -
d_gene: TRBD2
v_gene: TRBV5-8
CDR3aa: CASSLEIAGTNTGELFF
CDR3nt: TGTGCCAGCAGCTTGGAGATAGCGGGAACGAACACCGGGGAGCTGTTTTTT

j_gene: TRBJ2-2
abundance: many
d_gene: TRBD1
v_gene: TRBV7-8
CDR3aa: CASSRPTGGTNTGELFF
CDR3nt: TGTGCCAGCAGCCGGCCGACAGGGGGCACGAACACCGGGGAGCTGTTTTTT

j_gene: TRBJ2-3
abundance: -
d_gene: -
v_gene: TRBV7-3
CDR3aa: CASSPLGWGRTDTQYF
CDR3nt: TGTGCCAGCAGCCCGCTAGGGTGGGGTCGCACAGATACGCAGTATTTT

j_gene: TRBJ2-5
abundance: few
d_gene: TRBD1
v_gene: TRBV12-3/TRBV12-4
CDR3aa: CASSLDRDREETQYF
CDR3nt: TGTGCCAGCAGCTTGGACCGGGACAGGGAGGAGACCCAGTACTTC

j_gene: TRBJ1-6
abundance: -
d_gene: TRBD1
v_gene: TRBV6-1
CDR3aa: CASSEKAGTGASPLHF
CDR3nt: TGTGCCAGCAGTGAAAAAGCGGGGACAGGGGCTTCACCCCTCCACTTT

j_gene: TRBJ2-5
abundance: -
d_gene: TRBD1
v_gene: TRBV12-3/TRBV12-4
CDR3aa: CASSLAWGQVGTQYF
CDR3nt: TGTGCCAGCAGTTTAGCGTGGGGACAGGTCGGGACCCAGTACTTC

j_gene: TRBJ2-7
abundance: many
d_gene: -
v_gene: TRBV7-6
CDR3aa: CASSLKGGAPSYEQYF
CDR3nt: TGTGCCAGCAGCTTAAAGGGGGGAGCCCCCTCCTACGAGCAGTACTTC

j_gene: TRBJ2-2
abundance: -
d_gene: TRBD1
v_gene: TRBV4-1
CDR3aa: CASSHDRENTGELFF
CDR3nt: TGCGCCAGCAGCCACGACAGGGAGAACACCGGGGAGCTGTTTTTT

j_gene: TRBJ2-1
abundance: many
d_gene: -
v_gene: TRBV7-2
CDR3aa: CASYGSNEQFF
CDR3nt: TGTGCCAGCTACGGGAGCAATGAGCAGTTCTTC

j_gene: TRBJ2-5
abundance: -
d_gene: -
v_gene: TRBV14
CDR3aa: CASSQEVQYF
CDR3nt: TGTGCCAGCAGCCAAGAGGTCCAGTACTTC

j_gene: TRBJ2-2
abundance: many
d_gene: TRBD1
v_gene: TRBV7-9
CDR3aa: CASSPGPGTGANTGELFF
CDR3nt: TGTGCCAGCAGCCCTGGGCCCGGGACAGGGGCGAACACCGGGGAGCTGTTTTTT

j_gene: TRBJ1-5
abundance: -
d_gene: -
v_gene: TRBV7-8
CDR3aa: CASSLLFPGPSNQPQHF
CDR3nt: TGTGCCAGCAGCTTACTTTTTCCGGGGCCTAGCAATCAGCCCCAGCATTTT